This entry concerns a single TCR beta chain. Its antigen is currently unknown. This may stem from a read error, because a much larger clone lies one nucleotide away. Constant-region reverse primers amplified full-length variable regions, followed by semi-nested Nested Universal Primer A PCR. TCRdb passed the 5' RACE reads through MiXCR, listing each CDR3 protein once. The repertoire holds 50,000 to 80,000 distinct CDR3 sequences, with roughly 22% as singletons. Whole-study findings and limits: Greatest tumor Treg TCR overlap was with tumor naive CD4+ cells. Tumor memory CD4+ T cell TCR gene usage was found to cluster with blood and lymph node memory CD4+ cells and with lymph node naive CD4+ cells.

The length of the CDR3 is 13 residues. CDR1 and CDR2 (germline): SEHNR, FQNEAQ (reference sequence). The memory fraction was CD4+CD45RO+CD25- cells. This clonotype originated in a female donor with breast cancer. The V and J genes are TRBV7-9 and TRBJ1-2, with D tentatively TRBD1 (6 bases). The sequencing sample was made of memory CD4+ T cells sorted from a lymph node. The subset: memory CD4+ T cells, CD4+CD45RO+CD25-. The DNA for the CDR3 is TGTGCCTGCAGCTTAGTCGGCAGGGGTGGCTACACCTTC. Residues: CACSLVGRGGYTF.